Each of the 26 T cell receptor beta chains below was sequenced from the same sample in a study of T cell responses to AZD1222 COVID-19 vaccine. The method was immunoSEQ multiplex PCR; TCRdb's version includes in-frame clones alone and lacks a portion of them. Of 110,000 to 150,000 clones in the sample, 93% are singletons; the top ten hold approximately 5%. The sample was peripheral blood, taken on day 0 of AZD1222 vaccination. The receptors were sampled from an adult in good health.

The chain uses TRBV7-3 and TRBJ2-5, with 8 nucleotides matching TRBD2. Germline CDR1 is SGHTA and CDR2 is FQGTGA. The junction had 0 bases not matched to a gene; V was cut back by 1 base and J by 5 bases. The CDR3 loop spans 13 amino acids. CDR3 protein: CASSLRLAETQYF. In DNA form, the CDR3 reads TGTGCCAGCAGCTTAAGACTAGCGGAGACCCAGTACTTC. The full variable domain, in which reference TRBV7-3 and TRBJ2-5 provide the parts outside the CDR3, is GAGVSQTPSNKVTEKGKYVELRCDPISGHTALYWYRQSLGQGPEFLIYFQGTGAADDSGLPNDRFFAVRPEGSVSTLKIQRTERGDSAVYLCASSLRLAETQYFGPGTRLLVL.

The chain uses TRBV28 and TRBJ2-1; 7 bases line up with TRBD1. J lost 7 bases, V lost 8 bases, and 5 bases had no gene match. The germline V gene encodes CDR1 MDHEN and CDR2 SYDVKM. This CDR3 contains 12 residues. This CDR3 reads CASCVTGNEQFF. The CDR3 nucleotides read TGTGCCAGCTGCGTGACAGGGAATGAGCAGTTCTTC.

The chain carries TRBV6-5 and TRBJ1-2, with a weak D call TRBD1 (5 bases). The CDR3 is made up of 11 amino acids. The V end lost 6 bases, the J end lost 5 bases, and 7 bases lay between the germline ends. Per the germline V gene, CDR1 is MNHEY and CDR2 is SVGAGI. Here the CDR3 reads CASRGLYGYTF. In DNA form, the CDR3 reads TGTGCCAGCAGGGGGCTGTATGGCTACACCTTC.

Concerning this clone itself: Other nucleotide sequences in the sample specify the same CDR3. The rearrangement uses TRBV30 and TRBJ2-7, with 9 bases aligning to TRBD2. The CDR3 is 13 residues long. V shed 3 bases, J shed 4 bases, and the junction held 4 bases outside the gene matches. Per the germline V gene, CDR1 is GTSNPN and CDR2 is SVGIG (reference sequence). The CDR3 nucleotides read TGTGCCTGGAGCGCGGGAGGGAGTTACGAGCAGTACTTC. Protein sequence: CAWSAGGSYEQYF. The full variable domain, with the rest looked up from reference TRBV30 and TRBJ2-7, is SQTIHQWPATLVQPVGSPLSLECTVEGTSNPNLYWYRQAAGRGLQLLFYSVGIGQISSEVPQNLSASRPQDRQFILSSKKLLLSDSGFYLCAWSAGGSYEQYFGPGTRLTVT.

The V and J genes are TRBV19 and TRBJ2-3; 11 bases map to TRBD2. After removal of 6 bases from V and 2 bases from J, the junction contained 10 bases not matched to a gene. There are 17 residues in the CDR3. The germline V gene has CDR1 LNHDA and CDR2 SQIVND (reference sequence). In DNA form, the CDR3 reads TGTGCCAGTAGATGGGGGGCTAGCGGGAGGAACACAGATACGCAGTATTTT. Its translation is CASRWGASGRNTDTQYF.

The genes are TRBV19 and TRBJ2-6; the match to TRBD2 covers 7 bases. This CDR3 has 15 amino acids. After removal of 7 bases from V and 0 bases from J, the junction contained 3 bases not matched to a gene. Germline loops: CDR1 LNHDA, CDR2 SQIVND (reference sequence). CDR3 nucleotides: TGTGCCAGTATGGGACTAAGCTCTGGGGCCAACGTCCTGACTTTC. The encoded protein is CASMGLSSGANVLTF.

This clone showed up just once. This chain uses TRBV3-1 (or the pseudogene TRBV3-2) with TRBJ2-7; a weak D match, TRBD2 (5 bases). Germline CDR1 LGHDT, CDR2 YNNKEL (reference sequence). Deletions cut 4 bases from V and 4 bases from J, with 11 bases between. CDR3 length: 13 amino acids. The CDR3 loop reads CASSLRTGYEQYF. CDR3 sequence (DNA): TGTGCCAGCAGCCTGAGGACGGGATACGAGCAGTACTTC.

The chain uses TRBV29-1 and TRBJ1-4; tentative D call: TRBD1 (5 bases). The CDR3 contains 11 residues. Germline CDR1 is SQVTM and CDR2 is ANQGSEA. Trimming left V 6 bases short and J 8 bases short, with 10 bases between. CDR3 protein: CSVRGGEKLFF. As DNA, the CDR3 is TGCAGCGTAAGGGGTGGGGAAAAACTGTTTTTT.

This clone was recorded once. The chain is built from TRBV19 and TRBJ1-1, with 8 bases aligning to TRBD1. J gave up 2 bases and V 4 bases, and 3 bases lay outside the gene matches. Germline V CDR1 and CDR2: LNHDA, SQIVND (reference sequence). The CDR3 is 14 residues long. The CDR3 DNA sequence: TGTGCCAGTAGTAGCACAGGGGGTAACACTGAAGCTTTCTTT. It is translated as CASSSTGGNTEAFF.

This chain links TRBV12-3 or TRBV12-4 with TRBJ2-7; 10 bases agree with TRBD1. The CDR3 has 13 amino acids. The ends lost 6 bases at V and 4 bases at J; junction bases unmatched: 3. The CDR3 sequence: CASSRDRGYEQYF. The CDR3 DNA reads TGTGCCAGCAGCCGGGACAGGGGTTACGAGCAGTACTTC.

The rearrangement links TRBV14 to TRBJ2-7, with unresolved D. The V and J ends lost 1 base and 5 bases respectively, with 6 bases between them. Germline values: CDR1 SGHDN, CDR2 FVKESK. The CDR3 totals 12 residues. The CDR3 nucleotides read TGTGCCAGCAGCCAAGTATGGAACGAGCAGTACTTC. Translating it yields CASSQVWNEQYF.

The DNA for the CDR3 is TGTGCCAGCAGCGTAGTGGGAAGCTCTGGAAACACCATATATTTT. Its protein is CASSVVGSSGNTIYF. The chain joins TRBV9 to TRBJ1-3; D remains ambiguous. V lost 0 bases to trimming and J lost 0 bases, with 7 bases between them. The CDR3 has 15 amino acids. Germline loops: CDR1 SGDLS, CDR2 YYNGEE.

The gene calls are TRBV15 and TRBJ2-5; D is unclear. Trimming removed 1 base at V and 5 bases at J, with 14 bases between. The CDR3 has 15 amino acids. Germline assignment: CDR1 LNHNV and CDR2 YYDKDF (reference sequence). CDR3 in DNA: TGTGCCACCAGCAGAGGCAATGGGGATTGGGAGACCCAGTACTTC. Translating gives CATSRGNGDWETQYF. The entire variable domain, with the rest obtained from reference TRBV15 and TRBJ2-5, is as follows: DAMVIQNPRYQVTQFGKPVTLSCSQTLNHNVMYWYQQKSSQAPKLLFHYYDKDFNNEADTPDNFQSRRPNTSFCFLDIRSPGLGDTAMYLCATSRGNGDWETQYFGPGTRLLVL.

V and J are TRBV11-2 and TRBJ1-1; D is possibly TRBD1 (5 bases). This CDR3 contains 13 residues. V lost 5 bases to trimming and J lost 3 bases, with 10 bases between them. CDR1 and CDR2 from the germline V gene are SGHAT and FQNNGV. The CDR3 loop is CASSLSRDTEAFF. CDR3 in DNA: TGTGCCAGCAGCCTCTCCAGGGACACTGAAGCTTTCTTT.

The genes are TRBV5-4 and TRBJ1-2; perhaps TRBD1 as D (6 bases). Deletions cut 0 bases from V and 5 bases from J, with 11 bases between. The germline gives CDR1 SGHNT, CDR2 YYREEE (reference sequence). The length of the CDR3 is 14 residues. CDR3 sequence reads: CASSLDREGYGYTF. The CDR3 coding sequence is TGTGCCAGCAGCTTGGACAGGGAAGGTTATGGCTACACCTTC.

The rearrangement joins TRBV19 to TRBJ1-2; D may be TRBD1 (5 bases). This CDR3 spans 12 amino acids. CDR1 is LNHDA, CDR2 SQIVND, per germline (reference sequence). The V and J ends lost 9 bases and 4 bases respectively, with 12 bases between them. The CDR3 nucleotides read TGTGCCAGCGACAGTGCTGGCTATGGCTACACCTTC. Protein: CASDSAGYGYTF. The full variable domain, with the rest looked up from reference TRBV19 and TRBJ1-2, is DGGITQSPKYLFRKEGQNVTLSCEQNLNHDAMYWYRQDPGQGLRLIYYSQIVNDFQKGDIAEGYSVSREKKESFPLTVTSAQKNPTAFYLCASDSAGYGYTFGSGTRLTVV.

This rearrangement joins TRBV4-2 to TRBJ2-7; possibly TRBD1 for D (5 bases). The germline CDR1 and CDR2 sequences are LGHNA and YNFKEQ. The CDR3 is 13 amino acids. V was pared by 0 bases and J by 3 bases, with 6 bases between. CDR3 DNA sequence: TGTGCCAGCAGCCAAGAAGACAGCTACGAGCAGTACTTC. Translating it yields CASSQEDSYEQYF.

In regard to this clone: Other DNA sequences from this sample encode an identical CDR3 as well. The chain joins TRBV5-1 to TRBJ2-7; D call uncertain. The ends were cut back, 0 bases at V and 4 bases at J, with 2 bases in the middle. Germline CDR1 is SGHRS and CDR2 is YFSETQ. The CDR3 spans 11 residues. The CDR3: CASSLGYEQYF. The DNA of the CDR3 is TGCGCCAGCAGCTTGGGTTACGAGCAGTACTTC.

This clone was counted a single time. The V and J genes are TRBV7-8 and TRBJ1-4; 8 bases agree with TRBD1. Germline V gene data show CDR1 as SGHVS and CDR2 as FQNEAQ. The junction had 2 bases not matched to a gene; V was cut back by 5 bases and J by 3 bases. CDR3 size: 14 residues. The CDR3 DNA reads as TGTGCCAGCAGCCGGACAGGGTCTAATGAAAAACTGTTTTTT. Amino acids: CASSRTGSNEKLFF.

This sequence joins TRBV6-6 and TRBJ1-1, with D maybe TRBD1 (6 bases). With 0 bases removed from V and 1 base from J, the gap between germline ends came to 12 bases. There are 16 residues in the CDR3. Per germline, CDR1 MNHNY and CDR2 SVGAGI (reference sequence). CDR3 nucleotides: TGTGCCAGCAGTTACTCGAGGACAGTGACGAACACTGAAGCTTTCTTT. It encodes CASSYSRTVTNTEAFF.

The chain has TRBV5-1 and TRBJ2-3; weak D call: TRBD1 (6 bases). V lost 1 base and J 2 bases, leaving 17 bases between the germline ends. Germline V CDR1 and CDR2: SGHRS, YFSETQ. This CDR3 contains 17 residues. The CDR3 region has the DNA TGCGCCAGCAGCTTGTCACAGGGAGAGGGCAACACAGATACGCAGTATTTT. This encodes CASSLSQGEGNTDTQYF.

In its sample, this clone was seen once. DNA for the CDR3: TGTGCCAGCAAGAGCACGGGCCAGCAGTTCTTC. This encodes CASKSTGQQFF. The chain couples TRBV27 to TRBJ2-1; D uncertain. The length of the CDR3 is 11 residues. Germline loops: CDR1 MNHEY, CDR2 SMNVEV (reference sequence). Trimming took 7 bases from V and 11 from J, leaving 12 bases between them.

The CDR3 nucleotides are TGTGCCAGCAGTTTCCAGACAGGGGAGAACACTGAAGCTTTCTTT. Translated, it gives CASSFQTGENTEAFF. The rearrangement joins TRBV6-5 to TRBJ1-1; TRBD1 aligns across 8 bases. The germline V gene has CDR1 MNHEY and CDR2 SVGAGI. The V gene end was trimmed by 4 bases and the J gene end by 1 base; junction bases not matched to a gene: 5. The CDR3 length is 15 residues.

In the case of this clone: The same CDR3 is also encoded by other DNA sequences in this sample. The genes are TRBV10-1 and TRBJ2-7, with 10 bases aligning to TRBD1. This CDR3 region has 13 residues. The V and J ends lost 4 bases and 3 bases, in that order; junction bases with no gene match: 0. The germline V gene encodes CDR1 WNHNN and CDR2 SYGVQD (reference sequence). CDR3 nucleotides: TGCGCCAGCAGTGGGGACAGGGGCTACGAGCAGTACTTC. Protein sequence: CASSGDRGYEQYF.

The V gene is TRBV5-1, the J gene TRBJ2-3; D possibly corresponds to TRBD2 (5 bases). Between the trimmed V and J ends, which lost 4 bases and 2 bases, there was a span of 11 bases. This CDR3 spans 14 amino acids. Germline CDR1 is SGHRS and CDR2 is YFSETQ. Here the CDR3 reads CASSGRAFTDTQYF. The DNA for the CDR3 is TGCGCCAGCAGCGGGCGGGCCTTCACAGATACGCAGTATTTT.

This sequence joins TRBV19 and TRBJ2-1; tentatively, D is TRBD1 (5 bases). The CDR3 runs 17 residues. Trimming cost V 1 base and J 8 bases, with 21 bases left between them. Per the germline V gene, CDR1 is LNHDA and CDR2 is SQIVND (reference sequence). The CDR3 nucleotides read TGTGCCAGTAGTATAGGCCTTGGAACGGACATAGGGGATGAGCAGTTCTTC. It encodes CASSIGLGTDIGDEQFF. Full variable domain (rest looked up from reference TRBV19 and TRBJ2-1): DGGITQSPKYLFRKEGQNVTLSCEQNLNHDAMYWYRQDPGQGLRLIYYSQIVNDFQKGDIAEGYSVSREKKESFPLTVTSAQKNPTAFYLCASSIGLGTDIGDEQFFGPGTRLTVL.